This T cell receptor (beta chain) was identified during a study of OX40 agonist ivuxolimab in advanced cancers. Study conclusions and caveats: It was also the case that some nonresponders had low normalized T-cell clonal expansion. Clonal expansion from baseline to week 6 occurred in both CD4+ and CD8+ T cells.

A remark on this clone: The target antigen is unknown.

Patients were excluded for autoimmune disease history or systemic immunosuppression. Produced via immunoSEQ multiplex PCR; TCRdb's table is partial and in-frame only. Among over 35,000 clones listed, 80% to 90% were seen once. Trimming at V came to 6 bases and at J to 6 bases, leaving 8 bases not matched to a gene. Germline V gives CDR1 MNHEY, CDR2 SMNVEV (reference sequence). This CDR3 is 14 amino acids long. The starting material was CD4+ or CD8+ T cells sorted from blood, obtained in a trial of the OX40 agonist ivuxolimab. V usage is TRBV27 and J usage is TRBJ1-1; TRBD1 matches at 9 bases. The TCR sequence derives from an adult with an advanced solid tumor such as melanoma, head and neck, liver or kidney cancer. The chain's CDR3 is CASSQTGGASEAFF. The CDR3 DNA sequence: TGTGCCAGCAGCCAAACAGGGGGCGCATCTGAAGCTTTCTTT.